This T cell receptor beta chain derives from a study of response to subunit inactivated influenza vaccine (dated by TCRdb to the late 2010s). Regarding the complete study: To follow how T cells responded to a trivalent subunit inactivated influenza vaccine, the researchers relied on deep quantitative profiling of the T cell receptor repertoire. Here is what the overall study found, with its caveats: It was suggested by the authors that each seasonal influenza vaccination may recruit only a limited number of new T cells.

Library construction relied on RT-PCR. Sequencing was carried out with an Illumina HiSeq 2500. In TCRdb, the public reads were trimmed at Q25 with fastp and aligned with MiXCR, with productive beta chains retained. Under each unique CDR3 protein, matching rows form one entry showing the most common genes and DNA. In this sample the table shows around 520,000 distinct CDR3 sequences, 10% to 15% of which occur a single time. Of the sample, 9.5% to 13% falls within the top ten clones. Regarding this clonotype: Its antigen is not yet known. No qualities accompany the bases; no much larger clone lies one base away.

The CDR1 and CDR2 encoded by the germline V gene are SGHNT and YENEEA. From its cysteine to its phenylalanine, the CDR3 spans 17 amino acids. Of all the DNA, just the CDR3 is kept, 51 bases in frame from base 1. Trimming removed 5 bases from V and 3 bases from J; the gene matches leave 13 bases unexplained. The chain links TRBV11-3 with TRBJ2-3, and 8 junction bases match TRBD2. Specimen: PBMCs from blood, collected on the day of vaccination. The sequence was obtained from a man in his fifties who received an inactivated influenza vaccine. Donor details come from another sample of the same person, matched by shared clones. The CDR3 region reads CASSPSTAGVRTDTQYF. The nucleotide sequence reads TGTGCCAGCAGCCCAAGCACAGCGGGAGTTAGAACAGATACGCAGTATTTT.